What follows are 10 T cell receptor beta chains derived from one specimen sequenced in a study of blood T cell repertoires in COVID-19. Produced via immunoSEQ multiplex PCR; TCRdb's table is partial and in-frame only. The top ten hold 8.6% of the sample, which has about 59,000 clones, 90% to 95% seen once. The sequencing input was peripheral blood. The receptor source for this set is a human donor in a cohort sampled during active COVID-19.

The CDR3 is CAWSKGVWTGVGQPQHF. The DNA for the CDR3 is TGTGCCTGGAGTAAGGGGGTGTGGACAGGGGTCGGTCAGCCCCAGCATTTT. The chain links TRBV30 to TRBJ1-5, with 9 bases aligning to TRBD1. Germline values: CDR1 GTSNPN, CDR2 SVGIG (reference sequence). J gave up 6 bases and V 2 bases, and 14 bases lay outside the gene matches. The CDR3 spans 17 residues.

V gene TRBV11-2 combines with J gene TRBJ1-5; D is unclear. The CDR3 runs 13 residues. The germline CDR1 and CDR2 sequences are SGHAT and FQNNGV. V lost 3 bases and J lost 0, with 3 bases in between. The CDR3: CASSLYSNQPQHF. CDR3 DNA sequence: TGTGCCAGCAGCTTGTATAGCAATCAGCCCCAGCATTTT.

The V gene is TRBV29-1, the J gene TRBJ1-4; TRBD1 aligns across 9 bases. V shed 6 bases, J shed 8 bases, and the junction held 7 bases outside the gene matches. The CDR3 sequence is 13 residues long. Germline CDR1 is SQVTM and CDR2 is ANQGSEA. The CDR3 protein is CSVKTGGGEKLFF. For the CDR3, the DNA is TGCAGCGTAAAGACAGGGGGTGGAGAAAAACTGTTTTTT.

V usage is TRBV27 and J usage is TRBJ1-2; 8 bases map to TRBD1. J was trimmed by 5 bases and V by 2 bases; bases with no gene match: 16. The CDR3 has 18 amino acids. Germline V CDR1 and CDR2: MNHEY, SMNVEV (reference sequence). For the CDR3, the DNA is TGTGCCAGCAGTTTACAGGTCATCGGGACAGGCGATTCTTATGGCTACACCTTC. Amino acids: CASSLQVIGTGDSYGYTF.

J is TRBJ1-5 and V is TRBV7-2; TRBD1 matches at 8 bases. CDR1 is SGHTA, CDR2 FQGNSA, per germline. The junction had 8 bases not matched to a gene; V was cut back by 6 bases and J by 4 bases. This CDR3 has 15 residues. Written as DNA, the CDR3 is TGTGCCAGCAGTAAGGACAGGGCAAGGAATCAGCCCCAGCATTTT. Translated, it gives CASSKDRARNQPQHF.

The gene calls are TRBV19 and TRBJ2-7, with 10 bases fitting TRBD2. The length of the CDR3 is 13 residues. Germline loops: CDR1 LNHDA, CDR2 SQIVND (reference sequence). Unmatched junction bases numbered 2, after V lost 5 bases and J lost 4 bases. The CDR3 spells CASSPSGSYEQYF. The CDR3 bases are TGTGCCAGTAGTCCTAGCGGGAGTTACGAGCAGTACTTC.

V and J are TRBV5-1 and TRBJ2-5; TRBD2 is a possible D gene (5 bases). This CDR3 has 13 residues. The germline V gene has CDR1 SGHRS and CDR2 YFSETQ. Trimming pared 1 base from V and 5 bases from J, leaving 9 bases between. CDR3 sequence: CASSLWELETQYF. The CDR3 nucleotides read TGCGCCAGCAGCTTGTGGGAGTTGGAGACCCAGTACTTC.

This chain's CDR3 is CASSDRASGENEQFF. The CDR3 DNA sequence: TGTGCCAGCAGCGACCGGGCTAGCGGGGAAAATGAGCAGTTCTTC. This sequence joins TRBV7-6 and TRBJ2-1, with 9 bases aligning to TRBD2. CDR1 SGHVS and CDR2 FNYEAQ come from the germline V gene. The length of the CDR3 is 15 residues. Germline trimming cut 5 bases from V and 7 bases from J; bases unmatched to any gene: 9.

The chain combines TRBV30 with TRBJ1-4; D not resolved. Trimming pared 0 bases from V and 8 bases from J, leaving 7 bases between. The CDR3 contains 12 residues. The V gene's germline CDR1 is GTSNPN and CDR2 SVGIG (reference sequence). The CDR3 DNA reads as TGTGCCTGGAGTGTTGGAGGGGAAAAACTGTTTTTT. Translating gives CAWSVGGEKLFF.

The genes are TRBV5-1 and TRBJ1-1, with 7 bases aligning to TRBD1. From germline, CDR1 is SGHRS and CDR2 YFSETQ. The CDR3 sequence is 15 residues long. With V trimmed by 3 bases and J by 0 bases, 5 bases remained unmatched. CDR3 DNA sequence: TGCGCCAGCAGCTGGGCGGACAGGCTGAACACTGAAGCTTTCTTT. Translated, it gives CASSWADRLNTEAFF.